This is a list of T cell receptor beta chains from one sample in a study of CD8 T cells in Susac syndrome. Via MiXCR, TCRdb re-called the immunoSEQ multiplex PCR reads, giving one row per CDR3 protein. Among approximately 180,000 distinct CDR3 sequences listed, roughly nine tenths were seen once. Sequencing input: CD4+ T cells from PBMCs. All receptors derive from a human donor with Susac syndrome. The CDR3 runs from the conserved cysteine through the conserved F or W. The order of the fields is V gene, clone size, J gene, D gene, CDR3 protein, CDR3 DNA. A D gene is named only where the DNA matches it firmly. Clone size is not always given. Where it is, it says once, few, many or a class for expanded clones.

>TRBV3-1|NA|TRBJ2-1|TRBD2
CASSQVSPSGSIINEQFF
TGTGCCAGCAGCCAAGTTTCCCCTAGCGGGAGTATTATCAATGAGCAGTTCTTC
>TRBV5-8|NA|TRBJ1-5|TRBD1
CASSLEGQGGQPQHF
TGTGCCAGCAGCTTGGAGGGACAGGGTGGGCAGCCCCAGCATTTT
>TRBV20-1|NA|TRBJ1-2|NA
CSARNSAATYGYTF
TGCAGTGCTAGAAATTCCGCAGCGACCTATGGCTACACCTTC
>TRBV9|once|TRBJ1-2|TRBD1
CASSPDRGLYGYTF
TGTGCCAGCAGCCCGGACAGGGGGCTTTATGGCTACACCTTC
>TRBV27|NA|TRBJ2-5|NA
CASSPLSWEETQYF
TGTGCCAGCAGTCCTTTATCATGGGAAGAGACCCAGTACTTC
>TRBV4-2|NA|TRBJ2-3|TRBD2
CASSHSGGYNTDTQYF
TGTGCCAGCAGCCATAGCGGGGGGTACAACACAGATACGCAGTATTTT
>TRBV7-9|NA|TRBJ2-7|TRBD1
CASGVGGLGEQYF
TGTGCCAGCGGGGTAGGGGGCTTGGGCGAGCAGTACTTC
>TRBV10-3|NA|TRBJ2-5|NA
CAISVDSSQETQYF
TGTGCCATCAGTGTAGACAGTTCTCAAGAGACCCAGTACTTC
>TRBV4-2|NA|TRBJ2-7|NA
CASSQEIRGKQYF
TGTGCCAGCAGCCAAGAAATTCGGGGGAAGCAGTACTTC
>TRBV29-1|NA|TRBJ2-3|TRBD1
CSSTGQMDTDTQYF
TGCAGCTCAACGGGACAGATGGACACAGATACGCAGTATTTT
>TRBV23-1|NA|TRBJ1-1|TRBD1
CASSQFGEGTAYGDTEAFF
TGCGCCAGCAGTCAATTCGGGGAGGGGACAGCTTACGGAGACACTGAAGCTTTCTTT
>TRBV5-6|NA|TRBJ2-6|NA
CASSPTLTASSGANVLIF
TGTGCCAGCAGCCCTACACTGACCGCCTCCTCTGGGGCCAACGTCCTGATTTTC
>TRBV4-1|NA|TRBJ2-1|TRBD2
CASSEKGLAAAGDSYNEQFF
TGCGCCAGCAGCGAGAAGGGACTAGCGGCCGCTGGGGACTCCTACAATGAGCAGTTCTTC
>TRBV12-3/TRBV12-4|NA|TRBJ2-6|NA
CASSFGPLGHLSGANVLTF
TGTGCCAGCAGTTTCGGTCCCCTAGGACACCTCTCTGGGGCCAACGTCCTGACTTTC
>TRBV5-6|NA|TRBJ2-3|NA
CASSLAVASTDTQYF
TGTGCCAGCAGCTTGGCCGTAGCTTCCACAGATACGCAGTATTTT
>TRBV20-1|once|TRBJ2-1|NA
CSARDSGASYNEQFF
TGCAGTGCTAGAGATTCCGGGGCCTCCTACAATGAGCAGTTCTTC
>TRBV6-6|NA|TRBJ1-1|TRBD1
CASSFNRGGEAFF
TGTGCCAGCAGTTTCAACAGGGGGGGAGAAGCTTTCTTT
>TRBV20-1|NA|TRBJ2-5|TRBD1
CSALMGDRLREETQYF
TGCAGTGCTTTAATGGGGGACAGACTCCGAGAAGAGACCCAGTACTTC
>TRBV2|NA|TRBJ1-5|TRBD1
CASSWDRVEPQHF
TGTGCCAGCAGTTGGGACAGGGTAGAGCCCCAGCATTTT
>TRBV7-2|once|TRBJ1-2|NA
CASSSDTNYGYTF
TGTGCCAGCAGCTCGGACACTAACTATGGCTACACCTTC
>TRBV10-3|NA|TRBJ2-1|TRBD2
CAIRLTSGGAGDEQFF
TGTGCCATCAGGCTAACTAGCGGGGGGGCTGGGGATGAGCAGTTCTTC
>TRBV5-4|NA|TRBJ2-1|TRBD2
CASSLFLAGEGYEQFF
TGTGCCAGCAGCTTGTTCCTAGCGGGAGAGGGGTATGAGCAGTTCTTC
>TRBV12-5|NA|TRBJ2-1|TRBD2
CASGAGTSAASSYNEQFF
TGTGCTAGTGGAGCCGGGACTAGCGCCGCTAGCTCCTACAATGAGCAGTTCTTC
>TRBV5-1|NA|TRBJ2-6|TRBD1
CASSLRWTGQSGANVLTF
TGCGCCAGCAGCTTGAGATGGACAGGGCAGTCTGGGGCCAACGTCCTGACTTTC